A single sample gave rise to the 28 T cell receptor beta chains below, sequenced in a study of HIV-infected children after antiretroviral therapy interruption (dated by TCRdb to the late 2010s). Libraries were made using 3' RACE. The reads were generated on an Illumina MiSeq. To correct PCR amplification bias, TCR libraries were generated from RNA with a 3' RACE protocol that used unique molecular identifiers. TCRdb passed the public sequencing reads through fastp at Q25 and MiXCR, retaining productive beta sequences. Rows are unified per CDR3 protein, each entry keeping the most common DNA and genes. In all, the sample holds about 89,000 distinct CDR3 sequences, and approximately 6.9% of those were seen once. Of the sample, 0.9% to 1.4% is held by the ten largest clones. Sample treatment or condition, as interpreted from the label and publication: PENTA 11 planned treatment interruption arm or continuous ART arm.

Material: CD45RA+ CD4+ T cells from PBMCs, pooled from several time points, obtained from a donor given antiretroviral therapy, either interrupted or continuous. The cell subset or site label on this specimen signifies: naive CD4+ CD45RA+ CD45RO- T cells. These receptors all come from a pool of human donors with HIV.

This clonotype was detected many times. The gene calls are TRBV2 and TRBJ2-7; D is undetermined. V gave up 3 bases and J gave up 4 bases, with 7 bases separating them. The CDR3 has 12 residues. Germline lookup yields CDR1 SNHLY and CDR2 FYNNEI. CDR3: CASSDPLYEQYF. The CDR3 nucleotides read TGTGCCAGCAGTGACCCCCTATACGAGCAGTACTTC.

Many counts were recorded for this clonotype. The rearrangement uses TRBV6-1 and TRBJ1-1; weak D call: TRBD1 (6 bases). Germline CDR1 reads MNHNS; CDR2 reads SASEGT. This CDR3 is built from 15 residues. Trimming pared 6 bases from V and 4 bases from J, leaving 18 bases between. Here the CDR3 DNA reads TGTGCCAGCAGGGAACCGGACAGCCCTGCCACTGAAGCTTTCTTT. This gives the protein CASREPDSPATEAFF.

The J gene is TRBJ2-3, the V gene TRBV19; D may be TRBD2 (5 bases). Trimming removed 3 bases at V and 5 bases at J, with 9 bases between. The CDR3 has 13 residues. Germline V lookup: CDR1 LNHDA, CDR2 SQIVND (reference sequence). The CDR3 region has the DNA TGTGCCAGTAGTATCCCCGGGAAAGATACGCAGTATTTT. Its protein product is CASSIPGKDTQYF.

This CDR3 reads CASSFGGGTNTGELFF. CDR3 bases: TGTGCCAGCAGTTTTGGCGGGGGGACCAACACCGGGGAGCTGTTTTTT. The chain carries TRBV27 and TRBJ2-2; 8 bases line up with TRBD2. The CDR3 sequence is 16 residues long. With V trimmed by 3 bases and J by 2 bases, 5 bases remained unmatched. Looked up from germline, CDR1 is MNHEY and CDR2 is SMNVEV (reference sequence).

The sample holds many counts of this clonotype. The DNA is left out, because the CDR3 cannot be placed on it with certainty; the CDR3 is given as TCRdb lists it. The chain recombines TRBV5-1 with TRBJ2-7; TRBD1, as called in the table, went unchecked against the DNA. The CDR3 extends over 14 residues, inclusive of both ends. The germline V gene has CDR1 SGHRS and CDR2 YFSETQ. This CDR3 is CASSFAQGALPEYF.

V and J are TRBV20-1 and TRBJ1-3; the D gene is possibly TRBD1 (5 bases). The CDR3 is 14 residues long. Germline values: CDR1 DFQATT, CDR2 SNEGSKA (reference sequence). The V gene lost 0 bases and the J gene lost 0 bases, with 6 bases spanning the gap. In DNA, the CDR3 is TGCAGTGCTAGAGAGCAGGGCTCTGGAAACACCATATATTTT. This encodes CSAREQGSGNTIYF.

In this sample, this clonotype turned up many times. The J gene is TRBJ1-2, the V gene TRBV19; D is perhaps TRBD1 (5 bases). Germline V gives CDR1 LNHDA, CDR2 SQIVND (reference sequence). The V and J ends lost 5 bases and 7 bases respectively, with 20 bases between them. The CDR3 length is 15 residues. The CDR3 DNA reads as TGTGCCAGTAGTCCGATGGGGGTTTCCCGTACTGGCTACACCTTC. It yields the protein CASSPMGVSRTGYTF.

The chain links TRBV4-2 to TRBJ1-5; D not resolved. Trimming pared 3 bases from V and 5 bases from J, leaving 14 bases between. The CDR3 has 15 residues. CDR1 LGHNA and CDR2 YNFKEQ come from the germline V gene. The CDR3 DNA is TGTGCCAGCAGCCATGTCCCCGGGTCGGATCAGCCCCAGCATTTT. It translates to CASSHVPGSDQPQHF.

The sample holds many counts of this clonotype. Here the CDR3 reads CASRGRTADFNGYTF. CDR3 coding DNA: TGTGCCAGCAGGGGTCGGACAGCCGATTTTAATGGCTACACCTTC. The rearrangement links TRBV12-3 or TRBV12-4 to TRBJ1-2; tentatively, D is TRBD1 (6 bases). The CDR3 spans 15 residues. V was pared by 6 bases and J by 6 bases, with 20 bases between.

The sample holds many counts of this clonotype. The chain recombines TRBV19 with TRBJ2-7; D call uncertain. V dropped 5 bases and J dropped 3 bases, with 20 bases sitting between them. Per the germline V gene, CDR1 is LNHDA and CDR2 is SQIVND (reference sequence). The CDR3 loop spans 16 amino acids. CDR3 amino acids: CASSGESFTDIYEQYF. Written as DNA, the CDR3 is TGTGCCAGTAGTGGGGAATCCTTTACTGACATCTACGAGCAGTACTTC.

This clonotype was picked up many times. This rearrangement joins TRBV19 to TRBJ1-2; 7 bases match TRBD1. From germline, CDR1 is LNHDA and CDR2 SQIVND (reference sequence). V lost 7 bases and J lost 7; bases outside the gene matches: 6. The CDR3 spans 12 residues. CDR3 amino acids: CASTKQGSGYTF. CDR3 nucleotide sequence: TGTGCCAGTACGAAACAGGGGTCTGGCTACACCTTC.

This clonotype was seen a handful of times. J is TRBJ1-5 and V is TRBV27, with a possible D match to TRBD1 (5 bases). This CDR3 region has 15 residues. Trimming cost V 4 bases and J 2 bases, with 12 bases left between them. The V gene's germline CDR1 is MNHEY and CDR2 SMNVEV (reference sequence). This CDR3 is CASSSRGGGNQPQHF. The CDR3, as DNA: TGTGCCAGCAGTTCGCGCGGGGGTGGCAATCAGCCCCAGCATTTT.

This clonotype was recorded many times. This sequence joins TRBV20-1 and TRBJ2-1, with 8 nucleotides matching TRBD2. Unmatched junction bases numbered 6, after V lost 6 bases and J lost 2 bases. The CDR3 runs to 14 residues. Looked up from germline, CDR1 is DFQATT and CDR2 is SNEGSKA (reference sequence). CDR3: CSAFTSGAYNEQFF. CDR3 bases: TGCAGTGCATTTACTAGCGGAGCCTACAATGAGCAGTTCTTC.

This clonotype came up many times. The chain employs TRBV20-1 and TRBJ2-7, with TRBD2 as a possible D gene (5 bases). The CDR3 runs to 13 residues. Germline values: CDR1 DFQATT, CDR2 SNEGSKA (reference sequence). V lost 6 bases, J lost 5 bases, and 17 bases lay in between. CDR3 nucleotide sequence: TGCAGTGCCCCCCGGCCCAGCGGCCACGAGCAGTACTTC. As protein: CSAPRPSGHEQYF.

This clonotype was seen repeatedly, ten times or more. One end of the junction does not line up with germline, which may come from a read error. The chain employs TRBV24-1 and TRBJ2-5; 8 bases fit TRBD2. CDR3 length equals 14 residues. Germline loops: CDR1 KGHDR, CDR2 SFDVKD. CDR3 protein: CATSRTSGQGTQYF. In nucleotides, the CDR3 is TGTGCCACCAGCCGCACTAGCGGCCAAGGGACCCAGTACTTC.

The rearrangement uses TRBV10-1 and TRBJ2-5; possible D gene TRBD2, 6 bases. The CDR3 spans 14 residues. The V end was cut by 2 bases, the J end by 2 bases, with 9 bases between. Germline CDR1 WNHNN, CDR2 SYGVQD (reference sequence). The CDR3 sequence: CASSEAREQETQYF. The CDR3 coding sequence is TGCGCCAGCAGTGAGGCCCGGGAGCAAGAGACCCAGTACTTC.

This clonotype was seen at least ten times. This chain links TRBV30 with TRBJ2-1; 9 nucleotides line up with TRBD2. This CDR3 has 15 amino acids. Germline assignment: CDR1 GTSNPN and CDR2 SVGIG (reference sequence). The trim removed 3 bases at V and 4 bases at J, leaving 7 bases unmatched. The CDR3 reads CAWRAGTSLYNEQFF. The DNA of the CDR3 is TGTGCCTGGAGGGCCGGGACTAGCCTTTACAATGAGCAGTTCTTC.

This clonotype showed up just a few times. The gene calls are TRBV11-2 and TRBJ1-3, with D hard to call. Germline lookup yields CDR1 SGHAT and CDR2 FQNNGV. CDR3 size: 14 residues. Trimming left V 5 bases short and J 0 bases short, with 8 bases between. The CDR3 bases are TGTGCCAGCAGCCCGGGTTACTCTGGAAACACCATATATTTT. This sequence encodes CASSPGYSGNTIYF.

This clonotype was picked up many times. The chain uses TRBV30 and TRBJ2-7, with D tentatively TRBD2 (7 bases). V was pared by 1 base and J by 6 bases, with 10 bases between. Per germline, CDR1 GTSNPN and CDR2 SVGIG (reference sequence). The CDR3 is 12 amino acids. In DNA, the CDR3 is TGTGCCTGGAGTGGCCGGGGGGCCGAGCAGTACTTC. Translating gives CAWSGRGAEQYF. Complete variable domain (other parts from reference TRBV30 and TRBJ2-7): SQTIHQWPATLVQPVGSPLSLECTVEGTSNPNLYWYRQAAGRGLQLLFYSVGIGQISSEVPQNLSASRPQDRQFILSSKKLLLSDSGFYLCAWSGRGAEQYFGPGTRLTVT.

This clonotype has a count of ten or more. The V call is TRBV28, the J call TRBJ2-1; unclear D gene. Germline V lookup: CDR1 MDHEN, CDR2 SYDVKM. V shed 5 bases and J shed 5 bases, with 13 bases lying between them. The CDR3 totals 14 residues. Here the CDR3 DNA reads TGTGCCAGCAGTCACCGTTTTAAGCACAATGAGCAGTTCTTC. Translating it yields CASSHRFKHNEQFF.

This clonotype came up a few times. The chain combines TRBV12-3 or TRBV12-4 with TRBJ1-4, with a tentative D call TRBD1 (5 bases). The CDR3 has 13 amino acids. V gave up 6 bases and J gave up 10 bases, with 15 bases separating them. CDR3 in amino acids: CASSGTGTRKLFF. In DNA, the CDR3 is TGTGCCAGCAGCGGGACGGGAACCCGAAAACTGTTTTTT.

This clonotype was seen at least ten times. The chain is built from TRBV15 and TRBJ2-1; 12 positions agree with TRBD2. Germline V lookup: CDR1 LNHNV, CDR2 YYDKDF (reference sequence). V lost 3 bases, J lost 6 bases, and 6 bases stayed unmatched. This CDR3 is built from 16 residues. Here the CDR3 reads CATSREGLAGSNEQFF. CDR3 DNA: TGTGCCACCAGCAGGGAAGGACTAGCGGGAAGCAATGAGCAGTTCTTC.

This clonotype was observed at least ten times. V is TRBV10-3 and J is TRBJ1-1; D gene uncertain. Germline V CDR1 and CDR2: ENHRY, SYGVKD. The CDR3 is made up of 16 amino acids. Trimming shortened V by 2 bases and J by 5 bases, and 18 bases separated the two germline ends. As DNA, the CDR3 is TGTGCCATCAGTGAGGCCGGAGGCGGGTCGAGGACTGAAGCTTTCTTT. Protein product: CAISEAGGGSRTEAFF.

J is TRBJ2-3 and V is TRBV20-1; D is tentatively TRBD1 or TRBD2 (6 bases each). Deletions cut 2 bases from V and 4 bases from J, with 10 bases between. Per the germline V gene, CDR1 is DFQATT and CDR2 is SNEGSKA (reference sequence). This CDR3 is built from 13 residues. CDR3 sequence (DNA): TGCAGTGCTAGAAGGGGGGCCCCAGATACGCAGTATTTT. Amino acids: CSARRGAPDTQYF.

J is TRBJ2-2 and V is TRBV25-1; TRBD1 matches at 7 bases. The CDR3 spans 14 residues. CDR1 and CDR2 (germline): MGHDK, SYGVNS. Trimming at V came to 3 bases and at J to 5 bases, leaving 3 bases not matched to a gene. In DNA, the CDR3 is TGTGCCAGCAGTGACCCGGGACAGACCGGGGAGCTGTTTTTT. As protein: CASSDPGQTGELFF.

This clonotype has at least ten counts. The chain joins TRBV24-1 to TRBJ2-7, with 11 bases identical to TRBD1. Germline V CDR1 and CDR2: KGHDR, SFDVKD. This CDR3 is 15 amino acids long. V lost 4 bases and J lost 6; bases outside the gene matches: 7. CDR3 amino acids: CATSDRTGGPSEQYF. The CDR3 coding sequence is TGTGCCACCAGTGACCGGACAGGGGGCCCCAGCGAGCAGTACTTC.

The chain combines TRBV7-2 with TRBJ1-3; possible D gene TRBD1, 6 bases. Germline V gene sequence: CDR1 SGHTA, CDR2 FQGNSA. The CDR3 sequence is 16 residues long. Between the trimmed V and J ends, which lost 3 bases and 0 bases, there was a span of 12 bases. The CDR3 nucleotides read TGTGCCAGCAGCTTCTCAGGGGTGCTCTCTGGAAACACCATATATTTT. It yields the protein CASSFSGVLSGNTIYF.

In this sample, this clonotype turned up many times. The chain employs TRBV10-3 and TRBJ2-3, with D perhaps matching TRBD2 (5 bases). From germline, CDR1 is ENHRY and CDR2 SYGVKD. V dropped 1 base and J dropped 3 bases, with 8 bases sitting between them. The CDR3 length is 14 residues. The CDR3 sequence: CAISELTGTDTQYF. In DNA, the CDR3 is TGTGCCATCAGTGAGTTGACGGGAACAGATACGCAGTATTTT.